A selection of T cell receptor beta chains follows, all from one sample in a study of spatial heterogeneity in lung cancer. Each CDR3 protein is one row after TCRdb ran MiXCR on the 5' RACE reads. The repertoire holds some 85,000 distinct CDR3 sequences, with approximately 20% as singletons. The sample consisted of PBMCs, taken at surgery. These TCRs come from a male donor with early-stage non-small cell lung cancer. CDR3s include the opening cysteine and the closing phenylalanine or tryptophan. A D gene is named only where the DNA matches it firmly. Clone size, where shown, is once, few, many, or a class for clones that have expanded.

V gene,clone size,D gene,J gene,CDR3 DNA,CDR3 protein
TRBV29-1,once,TRBD2,TRBJ2-1,TGCAGCGTTGAAGAAGGGCGGGGGGCCTCCTACAATGAGCAGTTCTTC,CSVEEGRGASYNEQFF
TRBV5-1,few,NA,TRBJ1-6,TGCGCCAGCAGCTTGAGGGCCAGCTCCTATAATTCACCCCTCCACTTT,CASSLRASSYNSPLHF
TRBV20-1,NA,NA,TRBJ1-1,TGCAGTGCCCGAGCCCTGAACACTGAAGCTTTCTTT,CSARALNTEAFF
TRBV6-6,NA,TRBD2,TRBJ2-1,TGTGCCAGCAGTTACTCCGAGGGCGGGGGAACCTCCTACAATGAGCAGTTCTTC,CASSYSEGGGTSYNEQFF
TRBV13,many,NA,TRBJ1-1,TGTGCCAGCAGCTACCAGACAACGAACACTGAAGCTTTCTTT,CASSYQTTNTEAFF
TRBV12-3/TRBV12-4,many,NA,TRBJ1-4,TGTGCCAGCAGTTTTGTTGCGTCAGGGCAAGGAAAACTGTTTTTT,CASSFVASGQGKLFF
TRBV28,NA,NA,TRBJ2-1,TGTGCCAGCAGCGCCACCCGCGCGGGGCTCTCCTACAATGAGCAGTTCTTC,CASSATRAGLSYNEQFF
TRBV3-1,many,NA,TRBJ1-1,TGTGCCAGCAGCCCTTACCAGGATCCTGAAGCTTTCTTT,CASSPYQDPEAFF
TRBV27,NA,TRBD1,TRBJ1-1,TGTGCCAGCAGTTTAAACTTAGGGGGCCTTACTGAAGCTTTCTTT,CASSLNLGGLTEAFF
TRBV11-3,many,NA,TRBJ2-3,TGTGCCAGCAGCCCCAACCCGTCCGCAGATACGCAGTATTTT,CASSPNPSADTQYF
TRBV7-8,NA,TRBD2,TRBJ2-1,TGTGCCAGCAGCTTAGCCCGGGACAGACCCTCACTAGCGGGGGACAACAATGAGCAGTTCTTC,CASSLARDRPSLAGDNNEQFF
TRBV7-8,few,NA,TRBJ2-1,TGTGCCAGCACCAATGAGCCCGGGATGAGCTCCTACAATGAGCAGTTCTTC,CASTNEPGMSSYNEQFF
TRBV10-3,many,TRBD2,TRBJ2-7,TGTGCCATCAGCAGCGGGGATACCTACGAGCAGTACTTC,CAISSGDTYEQYF
TRBV3-1,few,NA,TRBJ1-3,TGTGCCAGCAGCTCCACACCCAATGGAAACACCATATATTTT,CASSSTPNGNTIYF
TRBV29-1,many,NA,TRBJ2-1,TGCAGCGAATCGACAGCTTACAATGAGCAGTTCTTC,CSESTAYNEQFF
TRBV29-1,many,TRBD2,TRBJ2-7,TGCAGCGTCCATCTAGCGGGAGTAACCTACGAGCAGTACTTC,CSVHLAGVTYEQYF
TRBV15,few,TRBD1,TRBJ2-6,TGTGCCACCAGCAGAGTAGGACAGGGGGTACTCTCTGGGGCCAACGTCCTGACTTTC,CATSRVGQGVLSGANVLTF
TRBV14,NA,TRBD1,TRBJ2-2,TGTGCCAGCCGAACACGCGGACAGGGACACACCGGGGAGCTGTTTTTT,CASRTRGQGHTGELFF
TRBV6-2/TRBV6-3,many,TRBD2,TRBJ2-1,TGTGCCAGCAGCCCTAGCGGCTCGGTCTACAATGAGCAGTTCTTC,CASSPSGSVYNEQFF
TRBV3-1,few,TRBD2,TRBJ2-7,TGTGCCAGCAGCCAAGAGACGGGGGGCTACGAGCAGTACTTC,CASSQETGGYEQYF